A selection of T cell receptor beta chains follows, all from one sample in a study of blood T cell repertoires in COVID-19. The method was immunoSEQ multiplex PCR; TCRdb's version includes in-frame clones alone and lacks a portion of them. This table has about 130,000 clones, roughly 83% appearing once. The sequencing sample was made of peripheral blood. Source of these receptors: a woman over 75 with acute or convalescent COVID-19. CDR3s include the opening cysteine and the closing phenylalanine or tryptophan. D genes are given only for firm matches. Clone size is shown for a subset of rows, as once, few, many or a class of expanded clone.

abundance: NA; j_gene: TRBJ2-7; v_gene: TRBV3-1/TRBV3-2; d_gene: NA; CDR3nt: TGTGCCAGCAGCCGTCCCGGAGGGTACGAGCAGTACTTC; CDR3aa: CASSRPGGYEQYF
abundance: few; j_gene: TRBJ1-4; v_gene: TRBV24-1; d_gene: TRBD1; CDR3nt: TGTGCCACCAGTGAACCCAGGGGGCGGGAAAAACTGTTTTTT; CDR3aa: CATSEPRGREKLFF
abundance: NA; j_gene: TRBJ1-1; v_gene: TRBV20-1; d_gene: TRBD1; CDR3nt: TGCAGTGCTAGTCCACAGGGGGCGACTGAAGCTTTCTTT; CDR3aa: CSASPQGATEAFF
abundance: few; j_gene: TRBJ2-3; v_gene: TRBV5-6; d_gene: NA; CDR3nt: TGTGCCAGCAGCTTGTTTGAGACAGGTTCCACAGATACGCAGTATTTT; CDR3aa: CASSLFETGSTDTQYF
abundance: NA; j_gene: TRBJ1-1; v_gene: TRBV4-1; d_gene: TRBD1; CDR3nt: TGCGCCAGCAGCCAAGATCGCAGGGGGCAGACTTTCTTT; CDR3aa: CASSQDRRGQTFF
abundance: NA; j_gene: TRBJ2-7; v_gene: TRBV2; d_gene: NA; CDR3nt: TGTGCCAGCACCTCCGGGACAAGGGGATACGAGCAGTACTTC; CDR3aa: CASTSGTRGYEQYF
abundance: many; j_gene: TRBJ1-4; v_gene: TRBV6-5; d_gene: NA; CDR3nt: TGTGCCAGCAGTTACGACTTTAGGGGAGAAAAACTGTTTTTT; CDR3aa: CASSYDFRGEKLFF
abundance: NA; j_gene: TRBJ2-5; v_gene: TRBV29-1; d_gene: NA; CDR3nt: TGCAGCGTTGGGGGCAGCCAAGAGACCCAGTACTTC; CDR3aa: CSVGGSQETQYF
abundance: few; j_gene: TRBJ1-5; v_gene: TRBV30; d_gene: NA; CDR3nt: TGTGCCTGCCAACACATCAGCAATCAGCCCCAGCATTTT; CDR3aa: CACQHISNQPQHF
abundance: NA; j_gene: TRBJ2-5; v_gene: TRBV2; d_gene: TRBD2; CDR3nt: TGTGCCAGCAGTGGGGAGGGGGAGACCCAGTACTTC; CDR3aa: CASSGEGETQYF
abundance: NA; j_gene: TRBJ1-6; v_gene: TRBV6-2/TRBV6-3; d_gene: TRBD1; CDR3nt: TGTGCCAGCAGTTACTCGGGACAGGGGTCATCACCCCTCCACTTT; CDR3aa: CASSYSGQGSSPLHF
abundance: NA; j_gene: TRBJ1-2; v_gene: TRBV19; d_gene: NA; CDR3nt: TGTGCCAGTAGTATAGATCGGGGGTCGGAAGGCTACACCTTC; CDR3aa: CASSIDRGSEGYTF
abundance: once; j_gene: TRBJ2-3; v_gene: TRBV29-1; d_gene: TRBD1; CDR3nt: TGCAGCGCTGCTCCGGGACAGGGGATAGATACGCAGTATTTT; CDR3aa: CSAAPGQGIDTQYF
abundance: NA; j_gene: TRBJ1-1; v_gene: TRBV2; d_gene: NA; CDR3nt: TGTGCCAGCAGTGAACTCAGGGCACTGATGAACACTGAAGCTTTCTTT; CDR3aa: CASSELRALMNTEAFF
abundance: NA; j_gene: TRBJ1-1; v_gene: TRBV11-2; d_gene: NA; CDR3nt: TGTGCCAGCAGGACCACGGGGGAGAAGGTTTTCTTT; CDR3aa: CASRTTGEKVFF
abundance: few; j_gene: TRBJ1-2; v_gene: TRBV5-1; d_gene: NA; CDR3nt: TGCGCCAGCAGCCCTGACGGACAGCCGAACTATGGCTACACCTTC; CDR3aa: CASSPDGQPNYGYTF
abundance: NA; j_gene: TRBJ1-2; v_gene: TRBV4-1; d_gene: NA; CDR3nt: TGCGCCAGCAGCCAAGAATCGGCGGTCGGCTACACCTTC; CDR3aa: CASSQESAVGYTF
abundance: NA; j_gene: TRBJ2-3; v_gene: TRBV6-2/TRBV6-3; d_gene: NA; CDR3nt: TGTGCCAGCAGTTACTCAACACCTACAGATACGCAGTATTTT; CDR3aa: CASSYSTPTDTQYF
abundance: NA; j_gene: TRBJ2-5; v_gene: TRBV3-1/TRBV3-2; d_gene: TRBD2; CDR3nt: TGTGCCAGCAGCCCCCGACTAGCGGGGGGACAGACCCAGTACTTC; CDR3aa: CASSPRLAGGQTQYF
abundance: NA; j_gene: TRBJ2-2; v_gene: TRBV5-5; d_gene: TRBD1; CDR3nt: TGTGCCAGCAGGATGACAGGGGGAAACACCGGGGAGCTGTTTTTT; CDR3aa: CASRMTGGNTGELFF
abundance: NA; j_gene: TRBJ1-1; v_gene: TRBV7-2; d_gene: NA; CDR3nt: TGTGCCAGCAGCTTAGCGGGACTTGGAACTGAAGCTTTCTTT; CDR3aa: CASSLAGLGTEAFF
abundance: NA; j_gene: TRBJ2-5; v_gene: TRBV15; d_gene: NA; CDR3nt: TGTGCCACCAGCAGACAGGGAGGGGGGGAGGAGACCCAGTACTTC; CDR3aa: CATSRQGGGEETQYF
abundance: NA; j_gene: TRBJ1-2; v_gene: TRBV6-2/TRBV6-3; d_gene: TRBD1; CDR3nt: TGTGCCAGCAGTTATGGAGGCAGGGGGCTAGGCTATGGCTACACCTTC; CDR3aa: CASSYGGRGLGYGYTF
abundance: NA; j_gene: TRBJ1-5; v_gene: TRBV6-5; d_gene: NA; CDR3nt: TGTGCCAGCGGCCTCCGGCCCCAGCATTTT; CDR3aa: CASGLRPQHF
abundance: NA; j_gene: TRBJ1-5; v_gene: TRBV10-3; d_gene: TRBD1; CDR3nt: TGTGCCATCAGTGAGGGCAGGGGGGATCAGCCCCAGCATTTT; CDR3aa: CAISEGRGDQPQHF
abundance: NA; j_gene: TRBJ1-4; v_gene: TRBV10-3; d_gene: NA; CDR3nt: TGTGCCACGGGGGACCAGGAAGGCGAAAAACTGTTTTTT; CDR3aa: CATGDQEGEKLFF
abundance: NA; j_gene: TRBJ2-1; v_gene: TRBV5-1; d_gene: TRBD1; CDR3nt: TGCGCCAGCAGCTTGGCGGCAGGGGGTTTCGATGAGCAGTTCTTC; CDR3aa: CASSLAAGGFDEQFF
abundance: NA; j_gene: TRBJ1-1; v_gene: TRBV6-5; d_gene: TRBD1; CDR3nt: TGTGCCAGCAGTCCCACCGACAGGGGCACTGAAGCTTTCTTT; CDR3aa: CASSPTDRGTEAFF
abundance: NA; j_gene: TRBJ2-7; v_gene: TRBV27; d_gene: TRBD2; CDR3nt: TGTGCCAGCAGCCCTGCCGGGGGGTCCCCTTACGAGCAGTACTTC; CDR3aa: CASSPAGGSPYEQYF
abundance: NA; j_gene: TRBJ2-7; v_gene: TRBV2; d_gene: TRBD1; CDR3nt: TGTGCCAGCAGTCGAGGACAGGGACTCGAGCAGTACTTC; CDR3aa: CASSRGQGLEQYF
abundance: NA; j_gene: TRBJ1-2; v_gene: TRBV7-9; d_gene: NA; CDR3nt: TGTGCCAGCAGCTTAGGGGCCTCCTCCGACTATGGCTACACCTTC; CDR3aa: CASSLGASSDYGYTF
abundance: once; j_gene: TRBJ2-3; v_gene: TRBV19; d_gene: TRBD1; CDR3nt: TGTGCCAGTAGTATTGGACAGGGAAGCACAGATACGCAGTATTTT; CDR3aa: CASSIGQGSTDTQYF
abundance: NA; j_gene: TRBJ1-1; v_gene: TRBV7-2; d_gene: NA; CDR3nt: TGTGCCAGCAGCAACTATGACCCATCGCTCACTGAAGCTTTCTTT; CDR3aa: CASSNYDPSLTEAFF
abundance: NA; j_gene: TRBJ2-5; v_gene: TRBV5-4; d_gene: NA; CDR3nt: TGTGCCAGCAGCCCGCCCGCCAGACAAGAGACCCAGTACTTC; CDR3aa: CASSPPARQETQYF
abundance: NA; j_gene: TRBJ1-4; v_gene: TRBV7-9; d_gene: NA; CDR3nt: TGTGCCAGCAGCCGCGGGGGGGATAGTGAAAAACTGTTTTTT; CDR3aa: CASSRGGDSEKLFF
abundance: once; j_gene: TRBJ1-4; v_gene: TRBV4-2; d_gene: TRBD1; CDR3nt: TGTGCCAGCAGCTACAAGAAGGGGACAGTCGAAAAACTGTTTTTT; CDR3aa: CASSYKKGTVEKLFF
abundance: once; j_gene: TRBJ1-5; v_gene: TRBV2; d_gene: NA; CDR3nt: TGTGCCAGCGGAGGGGAAGGCAATCAGCCCCAGCATTTT; CDR3aa: CASGGEGNQPQHF
abundance: NA; j_gene: TRBJ1-1; v_gene: TRBV6-5; d_gene: NA; CDR3nt: TGTGCCGCCGTTCCCCCCGGGAACACTGAAGCTTTCTTT; CDR3aa: CAAVPPGNTEAFF
abundance: once; j_gene: TRBJ2-7; v_gene: TRBV3-1/TRBV3-2; d_gene: TRBD2; CDR3nt: TGTGCCAGCAGCCTTTGGACTAGCGGGGGGCTCATAGGAGCCCCCTACGAGCAGTACTTC; CDR3aa: CASSLWTSGGLIGAPYEQYF
abundance: NA; j_gene: TRBJ2-3; v_gene: TRBV19; d_gene: NA; CDR3nt: TGTGCCAGTAGTATTGCAGTCCTTAGCACAGATACGCAGTATTTT; CDR3aa: CASSIAVLSTDTQYF
abundance: NA; j_gene: TRBJ1-6; v_gene: TRBV7-2; d_gene: NA; CDR3nt: TGTGCCAGCAGCTTCCAGCAGGGGAGTAATTCACCCCTCCACTTT; CDR3aa: CASSFQQGSNSPLHF
abundance: NA; j_gene: TRBJ2-2; v_gene: TRBV6-2/TRBV6-3; d_gene: TRBD1; CDR3nt: TGTGCCAGCAGTTACCGACAGGGTAGTGCCGGGGAGCTGTTTTTT; CDR3aa: CASSYRQGSAGELFF
abundance: NA; j_gene: TRBJ1-1; v_gene: TRBV5-1; d_gene: TRBD1; CDR3nt: TGCGCCAGCGGGGTAGGGGGCTCGGACACTGAAGCTTTCTTT; CDR3aa: CASGVGGSDTEAFF
abundance: few; j_gene: TRBJ2-7; v_gene: TRBV14; d_gene: TRBD1; CDR3nt: TGTGCCAGCAGCCCCGACAGGGTCCGCGACGAGCAGTACTTC; CDR3aa: CASSPDRVRDEQYF
abundance: NA; j_gene: TRBJ1-2; v_gene: TRBV5-1; d_gene: TRBD1; CDR3nt: TGCGCCAGCAGCTTACGGGTCCCGGGACAGGGCACGGATGGCTACACCTTC; CDR3aa: CASSLRVPGQGTDGYTF
abundance: NA; j_gene: TRBJ1-1; v_gene: TRBV3-1/TRBV3-2; d_gene: NA; CDR3nt: TGTGCCAGCAGCCAAGGTTCGGGGAGGAACACTGAAGCTTTCTTT; CDR3aa: CASSQGSGRNTEAFF
abundance: NA; j_gene: TRBJ2-6; v_gene: TRBV5-6; d_gene: NA; CDR3nt: TGTGCCAGCAGCCTCTCCGGGGCTGGGGCCAACGTCCTGACTTTC; CDR3aa: CASSLSGAGANVLTF
abundance: few; j_gene: TRBJ2-3; v_gene: TRBV19; d_gene: TRBD2; CDR3nt: TGTGCCAGTAGTGGGGCGGCGACGGGGGGGCATCCTAGCACAGATACGCAGTATTTT; CDR3aa: CASSGAATGGHPSTDTQYF
abundance: NA; j_gene: TRBJ2-7; v_gene: TRBV12-3/TRBV12-4; d_gene: TRBD1; CDR3nt: TGTGCCAGCTACCGTACCGGGACAGGAAAGCAGTACTTC; CDR3aa: CASYRTGTGKQYF